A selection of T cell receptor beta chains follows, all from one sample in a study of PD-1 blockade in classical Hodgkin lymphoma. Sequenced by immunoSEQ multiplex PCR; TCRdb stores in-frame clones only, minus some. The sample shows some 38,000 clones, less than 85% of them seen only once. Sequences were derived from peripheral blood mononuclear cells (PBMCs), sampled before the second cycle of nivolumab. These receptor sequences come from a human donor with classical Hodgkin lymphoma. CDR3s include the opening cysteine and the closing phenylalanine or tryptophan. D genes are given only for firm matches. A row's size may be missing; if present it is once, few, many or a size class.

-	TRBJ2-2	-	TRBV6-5	TGTGCCAGCGGGGGGGCAGTCGGGGAGCTGTTTTTT	CASGGAVGELFF
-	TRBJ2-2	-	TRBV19	TGTGCCAGTAGTATAGATCGGACAGCCACCGGGGAGCTGTTTTTT	CASSIDRTATGELFF
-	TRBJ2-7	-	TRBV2	TGTGCCAGCAGTAGGGGGACTCTTGGCGAGCAGTACTTC	CASSRGTLGEQYF
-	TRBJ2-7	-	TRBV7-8	TGTGCCAGCAGCTTTTCGGGCGAATCCAGCTCCTACGAGCAGTACTTC	CASSFSGESSSYEQYF
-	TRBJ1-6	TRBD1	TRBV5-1	TGCGCCAGCGGAACGACAGGGATGGGATCACCCCTCCACTTT	CASGTTGMGSPLHF
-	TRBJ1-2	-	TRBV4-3	TGCGCCAGCAGCCAAGAAAGGCAGGCGTATGACTATGGCTACACCTTC	CASSQERQAYDYGYTF
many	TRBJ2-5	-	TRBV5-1	TGCGCCAGCAGCCATCCGGGCTTACAAGAGACCCAGTACTTC	CASSHPGLQETQYF
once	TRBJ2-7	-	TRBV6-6	TGTGCCAGCAACCCAGGGACGGCCTACGAGCAGTACTTC	CASNPGTAYEQYF
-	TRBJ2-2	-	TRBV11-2	TGTGCCAGCTCGGGACTCCTCAGCGGGGAGCTGTTTTTT	CASSGLLSGELFF
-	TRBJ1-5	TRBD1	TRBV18	TGTGCCAGCTCAGGACAGGGAATCAATCAGCCCCAGCATTTT	CASSGQGINQPQHF
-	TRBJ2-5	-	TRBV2	TGTGCCAGCAAGAGGACAGAGGGGGGAAAGACCCAGTACTTC	CASKRTEGGKTQYF
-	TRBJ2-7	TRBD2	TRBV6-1	TGTGCCAGCAGTCTTAGCGGGGCTTACGAGCAGTACTTC	CASSLSGAYEQYF
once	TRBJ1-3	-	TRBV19	TGTGCCAGTTCAAGGGGTGGCGCTGGAAACACCATATATTTT	CASSRGGAGNTIYF
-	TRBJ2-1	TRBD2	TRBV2	TGTGCCAGCAAGTTTAATAGCGGGTACTACAATGAGCAGTTCTTC	CASKFNSGYYNEQFF
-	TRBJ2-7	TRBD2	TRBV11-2	TGTGCCAGCAGCTTAATCCCCGGGACTAGCGGCTACGAGCAGTACTTC	CASSLIPGTSGYEQYF
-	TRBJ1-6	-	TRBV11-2	TGTGCCAGCAGCTTAGATCGGGGGGTGACGACTTCACCCCTCCACTTT	CASSLDRGVTTSPLHF
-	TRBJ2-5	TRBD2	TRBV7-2	TGTGCCAGCAGCCCCGGGACTAGCGGGGTAGGGGAGACCCAGTACTTC	CASSPGTSGVGETQYF
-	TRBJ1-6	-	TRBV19	TGTGCCAGTACCGGGACTGGCGATTCACCCCTCCACTTT	CASTGTGDSPLHF
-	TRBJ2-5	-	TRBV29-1	TGCAGCCTCACAAAAGGGGGTTGGGAGACCCAGTACTTC	CSLTKGGWETQYF
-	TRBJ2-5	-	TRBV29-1	TGCAGCGTCCCTATCGGGGGTCAAAGGGAGACCCAGTACTTC	CSVPIGGQRETQYF
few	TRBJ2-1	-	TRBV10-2	TGCGCCACCTTAGGGGGAACCTACAATGAGCAGTTCTTC	CATLGGTYNEQFF
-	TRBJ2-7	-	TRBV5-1	TGCGCCAGCAGCTTGGTTCAAGACCCTCGCGAGCAGTACTTC	CASSLVQDPREQYF
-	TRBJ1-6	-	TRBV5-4	TGTGCCAGCAGCCCACGCCCAGGAGGGGGTTCACCCCTCCACTTT	CASSPRPGGGSPLHF